This TCR beta chain originates from a study of PD-1 blockade in classical Hodgkin lymphoma. At the level of the study: Patients were given intravenous nivolumab, 3 mg/kg, every 2 weeks.

Time point here: cycle 4 day 1 (C4D1), after about 6 weeks of nivolumab. Autologous stem cell transplantation was followed by relapse in every patient, and brentuximab vedotin exposure varied. Complete response, partial response or progressive disease constituted the best response categories observed. This clone was found once. Its antigen is undetermined. Study-wide findings and caveats: In newly diagnosed patients, baseline TCR diversity was reportedly below that of healthy donors. Unlike CD8+ TCR diversity, which did not rise significantly by C4D1, CD4+ TCR diversity did.

The protocol was immunoSEQ multiplex PCR, while the TCRdb copy is restricted to in-frame clones and leaves out a portion. The repertoire holds roughly 46,000 clones, with around four fifths as singletons. The CDR3 is made up of 15 amino acids. Germline CDR1 reads SGHTA; CDR2 reads FQGNSA. Trimming removed 2 bases at V and 1 base at J, with 12 bases between. This TCR came from a human donor with classical Hodgkin lymphoma. V usage is TRBV7-2 and J usage is TRBJ2-7; the D gene is possibly TRBD1 (5 bases). The specimen was peripheral blood mononuclear cells (PBMCs), collected before the fourth cycle of nivolumab. The CDR3 spells CASSLKSTGSYEQYF. CDR3 coding DNA: TGTGCCAGCAGCTTAAAGAGTACAGGATCCTACGAGCAGTACTTC.